The sequence of this T cell receptor (beta chain) was determined in a study of CD8+ T cells in alopecia areata. Turning to the study itself: Those patients who were treated received oral tofacitinib, which was given at 5 to 10 mg twice daily for moderate-to-severe alopecia areata. By percentage of affected scalp area, the severity of treated patients was scored. For 6 to 18 months, tofacitinib was taken, and 6 months off drug followed.

Findings and caveats of the study: Clonality in lesional scalp, especially alopecia totalis/universalis, exceeded that of normal scalp.

Deletions cut 4 bases from V and 7 bases from J, with 14 bases between. Germline V CDR1 and CDR2: SGHRS, YFSETQ. CDR3 length equals 13 residues. As the sequencing template, cDNA was produced by extracting RNA and reverse transcribing it. Assay: immunoSEQ multiplex PCR; the TCRdb copy retains only in-frame clones and omits some. This sample has 140,000 to 150,000 clones, with about 59% found just once. As to treatment: oral pan-JAK inhibitor, 5-10 mg twice daily. Concerning this clone itself: Its antigen is not identified.

The TCR sequence derives from a human donor with alopecia areata. Material: CD8+ T cells sorted from blood, obtained at week 4, from a patient treated with tofacitinib. The chain carries TRBV5-1 and TRBJ1-1, with D perhaps matching TRBD1 (6 bases). The CDR3 spells CASSPEGGDEAFF. CDR3 coding DNA: TGCGCCAGCAGCCCGGAGGGGGGAGATGAAGCTTTCTTT. The whole variable domain, filled in from reference TRBV5-1 and TRBJ1-1, reads KAGVTQTPRYLIKTRGQQVTLSCSPISGHRSVSWYQQTPGQGLQFLFEYFSETQRNKGNFPGRFSGRQFSNSRSEMNVSTLELGDSALYLCASSPEGGDEAFFGQGTRLTVV.